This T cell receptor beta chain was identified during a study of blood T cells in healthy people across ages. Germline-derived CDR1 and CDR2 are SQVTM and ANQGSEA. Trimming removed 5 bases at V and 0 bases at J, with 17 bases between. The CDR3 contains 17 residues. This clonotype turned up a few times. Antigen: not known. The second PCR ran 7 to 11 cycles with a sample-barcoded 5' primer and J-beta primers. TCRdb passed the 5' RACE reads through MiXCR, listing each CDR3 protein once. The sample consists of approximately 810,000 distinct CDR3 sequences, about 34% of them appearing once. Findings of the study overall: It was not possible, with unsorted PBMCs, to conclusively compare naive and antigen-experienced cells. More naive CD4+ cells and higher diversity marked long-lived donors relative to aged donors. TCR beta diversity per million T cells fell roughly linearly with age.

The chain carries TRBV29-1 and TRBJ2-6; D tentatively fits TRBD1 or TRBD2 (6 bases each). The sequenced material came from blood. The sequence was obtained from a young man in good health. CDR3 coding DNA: TGCAGCGTTCCGAGGGGGGACTCAGGCTCTGGGGCCAACGTCCTGACTTTC. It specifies CSVPRGDSGSGANVLTF.